The present T cell receptor beta chain was sequenced within a study of blood T cell repertoires in COVID-19. Study-level information: Sites across the United States, Italy and Spain contributed samples from acute and convalescent COVID-19. The analysed material was cDNA or gDNA that came from T cells, B-cell-depleted T cells, or PBMCs.

Trimming cost V 3 bases and J 6 bases; bases outside gene matches: 0. There are 13 residues in the CDR3. The study recruited people aged roughly 18 to 100 years across around 24 US areas. On this clone: Other DNA sequences in the same sample also yield this CDR3.

Here immunoSEQ multiplex PCR was the method, and the copy in TCRdb shows in-frame clones only, minus some. The top ten hold 3.5% to 4.5% of the sample, which has approximately 220,000 clones, roughly 89% seen once. This chain connects TRBV12-3 or TRBV12-4 to TRBJ1-5; TRBD1 agrees at 9 bases. Sequencing input: PBMCs or T cells enriched from blood (not recorded which). The receptor comes from a middle-aged woman with acute COVID-19. The CDR3 DNA reads as TGTGCCAGCAGTTTGGACAGGGGTCAGCCCCAGCATTTT. Its protein is CASSLDRGQPQHF.